The T cell receptor (beta chain) described here comes from a study of breast tumors, draining lymph nodes, adjacent tissues. Study results and limitations: Tumor T cell lymph node origin was a supported hypothesis, not proven.

Via MiXCR, TCRdb re-called the multiplex PCR reads, giving one row per CDR3 protein. The sample includes around 290,000 distinct CDR3 sequences, more than 30% of them seen just once. Breast cancer patients provided tissue from their axillary draining lymph nodes. The CDR3 is 13 amino acids. Germline CDR1 SGHNT, CDR2 YYREEE (reference sequence). Deletions cut 3 bases from V and 6 bases from J, with 7 bases between. Notes on this clonotype: The target antigen is unknown.

The chain carries TRBV5-4 and TRBJ2-6, with D hard to call. Source material: axillary lymph node tissue. This TCR was recovered from a female donor with breast cancer. Some clones in this sample may be carry-over from other donors' samples. The CDR3 reads CASSYQEANVLTF. CDR3 DNA: TGTGCCAGCAGCTACCAGGAGGCCAACGTCCTGACTTTC.